These 27 T cell receptor beta chains share one sample of origin, sequenced in a study of blood T cell repertoires in COVID-19. This table comes from immunoSEQ multiplex PCR, and its TCRdb copy is limited to in-frame clones, with some not included. In the table there are 220,000 or so clones, about 80% of which are singletons. The sample was peripheral blood. These receptors were collected from a woman in her twenties or thirties who had recovered from COVID-19.

This rearrangement joins TRBV25-1 to TRBJ1-5, with D maybe TRBD1 (5 bases). V dropped 7 bases and J dropped 7 bases, with 11 bases sitting between them. Germline CDR1 is MGHDK and CDR2 is SYGVNS. This CDR3 contains 12 residues. The CDR3 coding sequence is TGTGCCAGCAAGGGGCACTCCCAGCCCCAGCATTTT. This gives the protein CASKGHSQPQHF. Full variable domain (rest looked up from reference TRBV25-1 and TRBJ1-5): EADIYQTPRYLVIGTGKKITLECSQTMGHDKMYWYQQDPGMELHLIHYSYGVNSTEKGDLSSESTVSRIRTEHFPLTLESARPSHTSQYLCASKGHSQPQHFGDGTRLSIL.

The chain is built from TRBV19 and TRBJ2-1; 12 bases match TRBD2. J was trimmed by 1 base and V by 7 bases; bases with no gene match: 11. Germline CDR1 LNHDA, CDR2 SQIVND (reference sequence). The CDR3 covers 18 residues. This CDR3 reads CASTSRTSGIPSYNEQFF. The CDR3, as DNA: TGTGCCAGTACCTCCAGGACTAGCGGGATCCCGTCCTACAATGAGCAGTTCTTC.

CDR3 sequence (DNA): TGTGCCAGCAGCCTCGGAGGGTGGAATCAGCCCCAGCATTTT. Translation gives CASSLGGWNQPQHF. The rearrangement joins TRBV7-9 to TRBJ1-5; D unclear. V was shortened by 5 bases and J by 4 bases, with 12 bases between the two germline ends. Per the germline V gene, CDR1 is SEHNR and CDR2 is FQNEAQ (reference sequence). CDR3 length: 14 amino acids. The complete variable domain, with remaining parts taken from reference TRBV7-9 and TRBJ1-5, reads DTGVSQNPRHKITKRGQNVTFRCDPISEHNRLYWYRQTLGQGPEFLTYFQNEAQLEKSRLLSDRFSAERPKGSFSTLEIQRTEQGDSAMYLCASSLGGWNQPQHFGDGTRLSIL.

This chain uses TRBV5-4 with TRBJ1-1; D call uncertain. Germline CDR1 and CDR2: SGHNT and YYREEE (reference sequence). The CDR3 is 14 amino acids. V gave up 0 bases and J gave up 5 bases, with 11 bases separating them. The CDR3 nucleotides are TGTGCCAGCAGCTTGGCCGATATGAGGACTGAAGCTTTCTTT. It encodes CASSLADMRTEAFF.

The chain has TRBV9 and TRBJ1-2, with D maybe TRBD1 (5 bases). The V and J ends lost 5 bases and 0 bases respectively, with 14 bases between them. In germline, CDR1 is SGDLS, CDR2 YYNGEE. The CDR3 sequence is 15 residues long. The CDR3 is CASRFSGHANYGYTF. CDR3 sequence (DNA): TGTGCCAGCAGATTTTCAGGACACGCTAACTATGGCTACACCTTC.

This sequence joins TRBV13 and TRBJ2-7; 8 bases are shared with TRBD2. The CDR3 is 17 amino acids. The germline V gene has CDR1 PRHDT and CDR2 FYEKMQ (reference sequence). The trim removed 1 base at V and 3 bases at J, leaving 11 bases unmatched. In nucleotides, the CDR3 is TGTGCCAGCAGCTTAGAAACTAGCGGAGCCAGGGTCTACGAGCAGTACTTC. The encoded protein is CASSLETSGARVYEQYF.

The DNA of the CDR3 is TGTGCCAGCCACGAGACAGGGAGCTACAATGAGCAGTTCTTC. Amino acid sequence: CASHETGSYNEQFF. J is TRBJ2-1 and V is TRBV6-5, with 7 bases matching TRBD1. The CDR3 runs to 14 residues. CDR1 is MNHEY, CDR2 SVGAGI, per germline. V shed 8 bases, J shed 3 bases, and the junction held 7 bases outside the gene matches.

CDR3 nucleotides: TGTGCCTGGGGGGACGACAGGGAGGCTAACTATGGCTACACCTTC. Translation: CAWGDDREANYGYTF. The V gene is TRBV30, the J gene TRBJ1-2; TRBD1 agrees at 7 bases. Germline values: CDR1 GTSNPN, CDR2 SVGIG (reference sequence). Losses at the gene ends were 5 bases for V and 0 bases for J; bases not matched to a gene: 9. The CDR3 extends over 15 amino acids.

V is TRBV10-3 and J is TRBJ1-1; TRBD1 matches at 9 bases. Losses at the gene ends were 2 bases for V and 13 bases for J; bases not matched to a gene: 8. Per germline, CDR1 ENHRY and CDR2 SYGVKD. This CDR3 has 13 amino acids. Written as DNA, the CDR3 is TGTGCCATCAGTGAGGGAACAGGGGGCCGGGGTTTCTTT. This codes for CAISEGTGGRGFF.

The rearrangement links TRBV11-2 to TRBJ1-1, with a weak D call TRBD1 (6 bases). Germline V gene lookup returns CDR1 SGHAT and CDR2 FQNNGV. V was clipped by 5 bases and J by 3 bases, with 16 bases between them. The CDR3 is made up of 15 amino acids. The CDR3 DNA is TGTGCCAGCAGCCCTACGCGGGGGCGGGACACTGAAGCTTTCTTT. The encoded protein is CASSPTRGRDTEAFF.

The chain couples TRBV28 to TRBJ2-1; 7 bases are a match to TRBD2. The CDR3 spans 20 residues. Germline CDR1 and CDR2: MDHEN and SYDVKM. Trimming cost V 5 bases and J 4 bases; bases outside gene matches: 23. The CDR3 DNA reads TGTGCCAGCAGTCTGGTCTTTTCCCGTGGCCAGCGGGACCAATACAATGAGCAGTTCTTC. As protein: CASSLVFSRGQRDQYNEQFF.

This chain uses TRBV18 with TRBJ2-1; 8 bases map to TRBD2. The J segment lost 10 bases and the V segment lost 3 bases, leaving 5 bases of the junction unmatched. The CDR3 extends over 13 amino acids. Germline V CDR1 and CDR2: KGHSH, LQKENI. The CDR3 is CASSPPAGDEQFF. CDR3 nucleotide sequence: TGTGCCAGCTCACCTCCAGCGGGAGACGAGCAGTTCTTC.

The rearrangement links TRBV6-1 to TRBJ2-7; TRBD2 agrees at 8 bases. CDR3 size: 16 residues. The V segment lost 2 bases and the J segment 5 bases; nucleotides outside the gene matches: 11. Germline V gene data show CDR1 as MNHNS and CDR2 as SASEGT. The CDR3 DNA reads TGTGCCAGCAGTGAATTTAGGACGGGAGGGCTGGACGAGCAGTACTTC. Translation gives CASSEFRTGGLDEQYF.

This clone was detected many times. The chain employs TRBV6-4 and TRBJ2-2; 9 bases line up with TRBD1. With V trimmed by 4 bases and J by 3 bases, 0 bases remained unmatched. CDR1 and CDR2 (germline): MRHNA, SNTAGT. CDR3 length: 14 amino acids. The CDR3 loop is CASSGDRDTGELFF. For the CDR3, the DNA is TGTGCCAGCAGTGGGGACAGGGACACCGGGGAGCTGTTTTTT.

The CDR3 coding sequence is TGTGCCAGCAGCCCGGGACTAGCGGGAGGTGCAGGGGCCAACGTCCTGACTTTC. Translating gives CASSPGLAGGAGANVLTF. The chain combines TRBV3-1 (or the pseudogene TRBV3-2) with TRBJ2-6, with 15 bases lining up with TRBD2. CDR1 and CDR2 from the germline V gene are LGHDT and YNNKEL (reference sequence). This CDR3 region has 18 residues. Trimming removed 4 bases from V and 4 bases from J; junction bases left unmatched: 5.

V is TRBV6-5 and J is TRBJ1-4; D not resolved. V lost 6 bases and J 7 bases, leaving 15 bases between the germline ends. Germline-derived CDR1 and CDR2 are MNHEY and SVGAGI. The CDR3 is 14 amino acids. CDR3 DNA: TGTGCCAGCAGGCCTCCGGGGTTTGGTGAAAAACTGTTTTTT. Protein sequence: CASRPPGFGEKLFF.

Note on this clone: This may be a read error: a much more frequent sequence differs by one nucleotide. Other DNA sequences in this sample translate to the same CDR3. CDR3 sequence reads: CASSLGTGAYEQYF. CDR3 sequence (DNA): TGTGCCAGCAGCTTGGGGACAGGGGCCTACGAGCAGTACTTC. The rearrangement joins TRBV11-2 to TRBJ2-7; 10 nucleotides match TRBD1. V dropped 3 bases and J dropped 2; count of bases not matched to a gene: 1. The CDR3 is made up of 14 amino acids. From germline, CDR1 is SGHAT and CDR2 FQNNGV.

The V call is TRBV2, the J call TRBJ2-7; 10 positions match TRBD1. CDR3 length: 13 amino acids. The trim removed 7 bases at V and 6 bases at J, leaving 6 bases unmatched. The germline gives CDR1 SNHLY, CDR2 FYNNEI. The CDR3 region has the DNA TGTGCCAGCAACCGACAGGGGGCCCTCGAGCAGTACTTC. Amino acid sequence: CASNRQGALEQYF.

The CDR3 loop reads CASRQTGMPQETQYF. The CDR3 DNA reads as TGTGCCAGCAGACAGACAGGGATGCCCCAAGAGACCCAGTACTTC. The V call is TRBV5-5, the J call TRBJ2-5, with 7 positions matching TRBD1. The CDR3 consists of 15 residues. After removal of 5 bases from V and 1 base from J, the junction contained 8 bases not matched to a gene. CDR1 is SGHKS and CDR2 is YYEKEE in the germline V gene (reference sequence).

The gene calls are TRBV28 and TRBJ1-5, with a tentative D call TRBD1 (6 bases). V was cut by 3 bases and J by 1 base, with 16 bases left in between. Germline lookup yields CDR1 MDHEN and CDR2 SYDVKM. CDR3 length equals 17 residues. CDR3 DNA: TGTGCCAGCAGTTTTCGGCAGGGGACCGGGAGCAATCAGCCCCAGCATTTT. This encodes CASSFRQGTGSNQPQHF.

The chain has TRBV19 and TRBJ1-5, with TRBD1 matching 7 bases. The germline V gene has CDR1 LNHDA and CDR2 SQIVND (reference sequence). The CDR3 length is 14 residues. Trimming cost V 3 bases and J 7 bases; bases outside gene matches: 6. The CDR3: CASSIVGGGQPQHF. DNA of the CDR3: TGTGCCAGTAGTATTGTAGGGGGCGGGCAGCCCCAGCATTTT.

The V call is TRBV9, the J call TRBJ2-7; D not resolved. The CDR3 consists of 13 residues. The germline V gene has CDR1 SGDLS and CDR2 YYNGEE. Trimming shortened V by 4 bases and J by 8 bases, and 16 bases separated the two germline ends. CDR3 region: CASSPRTGDQQYF. In DNA form, the CDR3 reads TGTGCCAGCAGCCCAAGAACTGGAGATCAGCAGTACTTC.

The rearrangement links TRBV19 to TRBJ1-1, with D possibly matching TRBD1 (6 bases). The CDR3 has 13 residues. With 5 bases removed from V and 4 bases from J, the gap between germline ends came to 11 bases. Germline values: CDR1 LNHDA, CDR2 SQIVND (reference sequence). The CDR3 DNA follows: TGTGCCAGTAGTCAGGGGTTGATCACTGAAGCTTTCTTT. Encoded protein: CASSQGLITEAFF.

This chain links TRBV28 with TRBJ2-3, with 7 bases matching TRBD2. The length of the CDR3 is 22 residues. Germline-derived CDR1 and CDR2 are MDHEN and SYDVKM. V lost 5 bases and J lost 0; bases outside the gene matches: 26. The CDR3 coding sequence is TGTGCCAGCAGTCCTACTCTTGGGGCTAATCCGCTTACTAGCGAGAGCACAGATACGCAGTATTTT. It encodes CASSPTLGANPLTSESTDTQYF.

This chain links TRBV3-1 (or the pseudogene TRBV3-2) with TRBJ2-5; 7 bases are shared with TRBD1. Germline loops: CDR1 LGHDT, CDR2 YNNKEL (reference sequence). V dropped 6 bases and J dropped 0; count of bases not matched to a gene: 7. CDR3 length: 15 amino acids. The CDR3 reads CASRGDSLYQETQYF. For the CDR3, the DNA is TGTGCCAGCAGGGGGGACAGTCTGTACCAAGAGACCCAGTACTTC.

V gene TRBV9 combines with J gene TRBJ1-5; D gene unclear. Trimming removed 0 bases from V and 0 bases from J, with 7 bases in between. There are 15 residues in the CDR3. CDR1 is SGDLS, CDR2 YYNGEE, per germline. The CDR3 here is CASSVGLNSNQPQHF. In DNA form, the CDR3 reads TGTGCCAGCAGCGTAGGACTGAATAGCAATCAGCCCCAGCATTTT.

This sequence joins TRBV19 and TRBJ2-7; TRBD1 is a possible D gene (6 bases). The length of the CDR3 is 14 residues. CDR1 and CDR2 from the germline V gene are LNHDA and SQIVND (reference sequence). Trimming removed 10 bases from V and 2 bases from J, with 18 bases in between. The CDR3 bases are TGTGCCACCGCGTCCGGGACAAAAGCCTACGAGCAGTACTTC. It yields the protein CATASGTKAYEQYF.